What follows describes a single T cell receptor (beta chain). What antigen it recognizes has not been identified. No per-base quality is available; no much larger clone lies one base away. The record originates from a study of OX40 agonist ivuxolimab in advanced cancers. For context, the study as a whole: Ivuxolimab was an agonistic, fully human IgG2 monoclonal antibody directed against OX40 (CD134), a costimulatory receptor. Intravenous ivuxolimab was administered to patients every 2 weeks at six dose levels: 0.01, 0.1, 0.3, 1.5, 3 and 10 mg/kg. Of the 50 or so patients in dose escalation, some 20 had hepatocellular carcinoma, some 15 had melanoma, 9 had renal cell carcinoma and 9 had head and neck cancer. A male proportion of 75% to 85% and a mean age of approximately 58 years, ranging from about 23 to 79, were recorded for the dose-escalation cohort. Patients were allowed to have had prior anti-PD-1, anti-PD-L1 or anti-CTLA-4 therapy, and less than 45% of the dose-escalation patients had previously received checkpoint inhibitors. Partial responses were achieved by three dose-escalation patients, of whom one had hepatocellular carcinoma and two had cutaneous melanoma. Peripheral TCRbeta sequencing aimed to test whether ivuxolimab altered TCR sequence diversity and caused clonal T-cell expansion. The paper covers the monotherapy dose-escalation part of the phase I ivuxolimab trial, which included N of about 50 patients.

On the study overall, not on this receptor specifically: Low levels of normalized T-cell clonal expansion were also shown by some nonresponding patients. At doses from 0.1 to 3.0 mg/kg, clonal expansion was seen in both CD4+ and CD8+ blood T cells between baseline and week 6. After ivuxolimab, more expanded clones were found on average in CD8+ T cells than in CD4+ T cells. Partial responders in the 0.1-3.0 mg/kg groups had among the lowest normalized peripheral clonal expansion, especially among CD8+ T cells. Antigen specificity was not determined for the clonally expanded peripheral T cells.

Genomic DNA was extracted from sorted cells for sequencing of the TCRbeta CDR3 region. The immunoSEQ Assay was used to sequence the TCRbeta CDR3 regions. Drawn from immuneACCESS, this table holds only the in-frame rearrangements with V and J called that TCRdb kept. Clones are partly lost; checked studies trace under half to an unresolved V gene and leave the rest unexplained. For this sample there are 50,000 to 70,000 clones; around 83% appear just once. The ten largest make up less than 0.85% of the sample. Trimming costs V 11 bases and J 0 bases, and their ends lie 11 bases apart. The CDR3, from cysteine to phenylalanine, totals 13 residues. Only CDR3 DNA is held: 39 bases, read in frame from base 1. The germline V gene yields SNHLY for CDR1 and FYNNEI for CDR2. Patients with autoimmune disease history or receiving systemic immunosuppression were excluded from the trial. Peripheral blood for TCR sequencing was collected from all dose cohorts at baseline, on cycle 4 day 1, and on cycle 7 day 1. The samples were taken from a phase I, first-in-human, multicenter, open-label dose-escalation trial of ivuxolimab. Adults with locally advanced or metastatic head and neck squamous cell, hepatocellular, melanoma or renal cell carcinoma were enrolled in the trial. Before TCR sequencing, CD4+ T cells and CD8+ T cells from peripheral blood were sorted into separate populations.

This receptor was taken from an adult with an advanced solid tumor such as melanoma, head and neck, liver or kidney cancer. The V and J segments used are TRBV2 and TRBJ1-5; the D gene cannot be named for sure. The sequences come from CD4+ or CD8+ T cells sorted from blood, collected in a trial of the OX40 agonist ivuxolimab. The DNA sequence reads TGTGCCGGAGGGATCTATAGCAATCAGCCCCAGCATTTT. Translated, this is CAGGIYSNQPQHF.